Below, 29 T cell receptor beta chains from the same sample are listed, as sequenced in a study of blood T cell repertoires in COVID-19. Assay used: immunoSEQ multiplex PCR; TCRdb lists only in-frame clones, some missing. Of 64,000 or so clones in the sample, approximately 90% were seen once. The material sequenced was peripheral blood. These receptors were obtained from a human donor in a cohort sampled during active COVID-19.

This chain links TRBV7-9 with TRBJ2-7; TRBD1 matches 9 bases. Trimming removed 7 bases from V and 3 bases from J; junction bases left unmatched: 7. The length of the CDR3 is 14 residues. CDR1 and CDR2 from the germline V gene are SEHNR and FQNEAQ (reference sequence). CDR3 DNA sequence: TGTGCCAGCACCAAAAGGGACAGGGTCTACGAGCAGTACTTC. It encodes CASTKRDRVYEQYF.

V is TRBV7-3 and J is TRBJ2-2; D not certain. Trimming took 1 base from V and 4 from J, leaving 7 bases between them. Germline V lookup: CDR1 SGHTA, CDR2 FQGTGA. The CDR3 has 14 residues. CDR3 region: CASSLNSVTGELFF. CDR3 DNA sequence: TGTGCCAGCAGCTTAAATTCAGTCACCGGGGAGCTGTTTTTT.

CDR3 nucleotide sequence: TGTGCCAGCAGCTTAGGGGGACAGTGGCGGGCCACCGGGGAGCTGTTTTTT. Amino acid sequence: CASSLGGQWRATGELFF. V is TRBV7-6 and J is TRBJ2-2; 7 bases are shared with TRBD1. The germline gives CDR1 SGHVS, CDR2 FNYEAQ. The V segment lost 1 base and the J segment 4 bases; nucleotides outside the gene matches: 9. The CDR3 runs to 17 residues. Based on the CDR3 plus reference TRBV7-6 and TRBJ2-2, the full variable domain is GAGVSQSPRYKVTKRGQDVALRCDPISGHVSLYWYRQALGQGPEFLTYFNYEAQQDKSGLPNDRFSAERPEGSISTLTIQRTEQRDSAMYRCASSLGGQWRATGELFFGEGSRLTVL.

The chain is built from TRBV6-5 and TRBJ2-5; no clear D. This CDR3 contains 14 residues. Trimming removed 0 bases from V and 5 bases from J, with 10 bases in between. Germline CDR1 MNHEY, CDR2 SVGAGI. The CDR3 DNA is TGTGCCAGCAGTTACTCGAAGCCCGCCGAGACCCAGTACTTC. Protein product: CASSYSKPAETQYF.

The chain joins TRBV10-1 to TRBJ2-1; D is uncertain. With 6 bases removed from V and 0 bases from J, the gap between germline ends came to 3 bases. The CDR3 totals 12 residues. The germline V gene has CDR1 WNHNN and CDR2 SYGVQD (reference sequence). CDR3 protein: CASSGSYNEQFF. The CDR3 coding sequence is TGCGCCAGCAGCGGCTCCTACAATGAGCAGTTCTTC.

J is TRBJ2-4 and V is TRBV11-3; possibly TRBD2 for D (6 bases). Per germline, CDR1 SGHNT and CDR2 YENEEA. V gave up 1 base and J gave up 6 bases, with 7 bases separating them. This CDR3 comprises 13 residues. In DNA form, the CDR3 reads TGTGCCAGCAGCTTAGCGGGAGTAAACATTCAGTACTTC. Protein: CASSLAGVNIQYF.

V is TRBV27 and J is TRBJ2-7, with D tentatively TRBD1 (5 bases). The CDR3 is 15 amino acids. Germline loops: CDR1 MNHEY, CDR2 SMNVEV (reference sequence). Trimming shortened V by 0 bases and J by 3 bases, and 12 bases separated the two germline ends. CDR3 sequence: CASSLSGAEFYEQYF. CDR3 nucleotides: TGTGCCAGCAGTTTATCAGGGGCCGAATTCTACGAGCAGTACTTC.

V is TRBV4-3 and J is TRBJ1-2, with a weak D call TRBD1 (5 bases). V was trimmed by 0 bases and J by 8 bases, leaving 16 bases between them. The CDR3 sequence is 15 residues long. The germline V gene has CDR1 LGHNA and CDR2 YSLEER. The CDR3 DNA follows: TGCGCCAGCAGCCAAGACTGGTATTCGGGGGAAGGCTACACCTTC. Its translation is CASSQDWYSGEGYTF.

The chain combines TRBV4-2 with TRBJ2-6; 11 bases are shared with TRBD1. The germline gives CDR1 LGHNA, CDR2 YNFKEQ. The junction had 9 bases not matched to a gene; V was cut back by 2 bases and J by 3 bases. The length of the CDR3 is 19 residues. CDR3 in amino acids: CASSQYQDRGRFGANVLTF. In DNA form, the CDR3 reads TGTGCCAGCAGCCAATACCAGGACAGGGGGCGCTTTGGGGCCAACGTCCTGACTTTC.

The chain has TRBV7-2 and TRBJ2-7, with TRBD2 as a possible D gene (6 bases). Trimming stripped 5 bases from V and 3 bases from J, with 14 bases between. The CDR3 is 14 residues long. Germline V lookup: CDR1 SGHTA, CDR2 FQGNSA. In DNA form, the CDR3 reads TGTGCCAGCAGCAGAGGGAGGCAGGACTACGAGCAGTACTTC. Its protein is CASSRGRQDYEQYF.

V gene TRBV29-1 combines with J gene TRBJ1-1, with D possibly being TRBD1 (5 bases). Looked up from germline, CDR1 is SQVTM and CDR2 is ANQGSEA. The V end was cut by 3 bases, the J end by 1 base, with 9 bases between. CDR3 length equals 13 residues. The CDR3 DNA sequence: TGCAGCGTTGATGTGGGGGGGAACACTGAAGCTTTCTTT. It encodes CSVDVGGNTEAFF.

The chain uses TRBV28 and TRBJ1-6; D is undetermined. The CDR3 runs 12 residues. Germline values: CDR1 MDHEN, CDR2 SYDVKM. The V and J ends lost 4 bases and 10 bases respectively, with 8 bases between them. The CDR3 sequence: CASSSEVSPLHF. CDR3 coding DNA: TGTGCCAGCAGTTCTGAGGTCTCACCCCTCCACTTT.

This clone was found a few times. V is TRBV15 and J is TRBJ1-1; no clear D gene. V was pared by 1 base and J by 1 base, with 7 bases between. Per germline, CDR1 LNHNV and CDR2 YYDKDF (reference sequence). CDR3 length equals 14 residues. The CDR3 region has the DNA TGTGCCACCAGCAGAGGGCTTGGGAACACTGAAGCTTTCTTT. It translates to CATSRGLGNTEAFF.

The chain couples TRBV7-8 to TRBJ2-3; D gene uncertain. CDR3 length: 16 amino acids. Per germline, CDR1 SGHVS and CDR2 FQNEAQ. Trimming cost V 5 bases and J 0 bases, with 15 bases left between them. The CDR3 nucleotides are TGTGCCAGCAGCCCGACGCGCCCGACTAGCACAGATACGCAGTATTTT. The encoded protein is CASSPTRPTSTDTQYF.

The chain joins TRBV19 to TRBJ1-2, with TRBD1 matching 11 bases. Germline lookup yields CDR1 LNHDA and CDR2 SQIVND (reference sequence). This CDR3 is built from 16 residues. V trimming: 6 bases; J trimming: 5 bases; junction bases outside the gene matches: 11. The CDR3 sequence: CASRTRGQGEKYGYTF. DNA for the CDR3: TGTGCCAGTAGGACCCGGGGACAGGGGGAAAAATATGGCTACACCTTC.

This clone was counted once. This rearrangement joins TRBV12-3 or TRBV12-4 to TRBJ2-7; the D gene is possibly TRBD2 (5 bases). CDR3 length equals 13 residues. V dropped 7 bases and J dropped 7 bases, with 17 bases sitting between them. CDR3 coding DNA: TGTGCCAGCATGGCACCCGAGGGATGGGAGCAGTACTTC. Protein product: CASMAPEGWEQYF.

The rearrangement links TRBV7-9 to TRBJ1-5, with 10 bases identical to TRBD1. This CDR3 is 15 amino acids long. Germline lookup yields CDR1 SEHNR and CDR2 FQNEAQ (reference sequence). Unmatched junction bases numbered 5, after V lost 5 bases and J lost 4 bases. The CDR3 loop reads CASSQGTGVNQPQHF. The DNA of the CDR3 is TGTGCCAGCAGCCAGGGGACAGGGGTAAATCAGCCCCAGCATTTT.

This clone was observed a few times. The V and J genes are TRBV19 and TRBJ2-1; 13 positions match TRBD2. This CDR3 region has 16 residues. Trimming removed 3 bases from V and 7 bases from J; junction bases left unmatched: 6. Germline V CDR1 and CDR2: LNHDA, SQIVND (reference sequence). CDR3 protein: CASSIAGLAGNNEQFF. CDR3 sequence (DNA): TGTGCCAGTAGTATTGCGGGACTAGCGGGAAATAATGAGCAGTTCTTC.

The J gene is TRBJ2-5, the V gene TRBV11-2; 11 bases are a match to TRBD2. The CDR3 length is 19 residues. The V segment lost 0 bases and the J segment 4 bases; nucleotides outside the gene matches: 13. The germline gives CDR1 SGHAT, CDR2 FQNNGV. CDR3 residues: CASSLDQRLAGGGRETQYF. DNA of the CDR3: TGTGCCAGCAGCTTAGATCAACGGCTAGCGGGAGGAGGGAGAGAGACCCAGTACTTC.

This clone was counted a single time. The V and J genes are TRBV24-1 and TRBJ2-5; 8 bases fit TRBD1. Germline V lookup: CDR1 KGHDR, CDR2 SFDVKD. This CDR3 is built from 15 residues. Trimming took 6 bases from V and 0 from J; bases not matched to a gene: 5. The CDR3 loop reads CATSQGALYQETQYF. As DNA, the CDR3 is TGTGCCACCAGTCAGGGGGCGCTTTACCAAGAGACCCAGTACTTC.

The genes are TRBV24-1 and TRBJ2-2, with D possibly matching TRBD2 (5 bases). CDR3 size: 17 residues. The germline V and J ends were trimmed by 3 bases and 6 bases, with 19 bases remaining between them. Germline loops: CDR1 KGHDR, CDR2 SFDVKD. For the CDR3, the DNA is TGTGCCACCAGTGATCCCTTAGCGACACCCCCTCCCGGGGAGCTGTTTTTT. As protein: CATSDPLATPPPGELFF.

V gene TRBV21-1 combines with J gene TRBJ2-3; the table's TRBD1 call for D was not verified on the DNA. TRBV21-1 is noted as a pseudogene. This CDR3 region has 16 residues. In DNA, the CDR3 is TGTGCCAGCAGCAAGGTGGACAGGGGGTGCACAGATACGCAGTATTTT. Protein product: CASSKVDRGCTDTQYF.

In nucleotides, the CDR3 is TGTGCCAGCAGCCCAGGGGCCCCTGGGAATTCACCCCTCCACTTT. It specifies CASSPGAPGNSPLHF. The rearrangement joins TRBV3-1 (or the pseudogene TRBV3-2) to TRBJ1-6; TRBD1 might be the D (6 bases). V was shortened by 4 bases and J by 7 bases, with 14 bases between the two germline ends. Germline assignment: CDR1 LGHDT and CDR2 YNNKEL (reference sequence). The CDR3 is 15 amino acids.

This clone has just one count. V usage is TRBV4-3 and J usage is TRBJ2-5, with TRBD1 as a possible D gene (5 bases). Germline-derived CDR1 and CDR2 are LGHNA and YSLEER. V was trimmed by 0 bases and J by 1 base, leaving 9 bases between them. The CDR3 sequence is 15 residues long. CDR3: CASSQDFRVQETQYF. CDR3 coding DNA: TGCGCCAGCAGCCAAGATTTCAGGGTCCAAGAGACCCAGTACTTC.

The chain carries TRBV7-3 and TRBJ2-5; 8 bases map to TRBD1. This CDR3 comprises 14 residues. Trimming removed 4 bases from V and 4 bases from J; junction bases left unmatched: 5. CDR1 and CDR2 from the germline V gene are SGHTA and FQGTGA. The CDR3 nucleotides are TGTGCCAGCAGCTCCCGGACAGGGAGAGAGACCCAGTACTTC. Protein product: CASSSRTGRETQYF.

The gene calls are TRBV11-2 and TRBJ1-3; possibly TRBD1 for D (5 bases). The V gene's germline CDR1 is SGHAT and CDR2 FQNNGV. This CDR3 is built from 14 residues. V was clipped by 0 bases and J by 4 bases, with 7 bases between them. CDR3 sequence reads: CASSLDRVGNTIYF. As DNA, the CDR3 is TGTGCCAGCAGCTTAGACAGGGTCGGAAACACCATATATTTT. Supplemented by reference TRBV11-2 and TRBJ1-3, the full variable domain reads EAGVAQSPRYKIIEKRQSVAFWCNPISGHATLYWYQQILGQGPKLLIQFQNNGVVDDSQLPKDRFSAERLKGVDSTLKIQPAKLEDSAVYLCASSLDRVGNTIYFGEGSWLTVV.

Here the CDR3 reads CASSSGGAGTMDTQYF. The CDR3 DNA follows: TGTGCCAGCAGCTCGGGGGGAGCGGGTACCATGGATACGCAGTATTTT. The J gene is TRBJ2-3, the V gene TRBV7-9, with 7 bases lining up with TRBD2. This CDR3 is 16 amino acids long. The V gene end was trimmed by 4 bases and the J gene end by 6 bases; junction bases not matched to a gene: 13. CDR1 and CDR2 from the germline V gene are SEHNR and FQNEAQ (reference sequence).

V is TRBV7-8 and J is TRBJ2-3; 7 bases are shared with TRBD2. CDR1 is SGHVS and CDR2 is FQNEAQ in the germline V gene. The CDR3 contains 16 residues. V lost 1 base, J lost 3 bases, and 7 bases stayed unmatched. CDR3 sequence: CASSLGRLAFTDTQYF. In nucleotides, the CDR3 is TGTGCCAGCAGCTTAGGCCGACTAGCTTTTACAGATACGCAGTATTTT.

The chain joins TRBV24-1 to TRBJ2-3; 8 bases agree with TRBD1. Germline trimming cut 4 bases from V and 5 bases from J; bases unmatched to any gene: 4. This CDR3 is 14 amino acids long. The germline CDR1 and CDR2 sequences are KGHDR and SFDVKD. The CDR3 reads CATSERTGLDTQYF. CDR3 nucleotides: TGTGCCACCAGTGAGCGGACAGGGTTAGATACGCAGTATTTT.